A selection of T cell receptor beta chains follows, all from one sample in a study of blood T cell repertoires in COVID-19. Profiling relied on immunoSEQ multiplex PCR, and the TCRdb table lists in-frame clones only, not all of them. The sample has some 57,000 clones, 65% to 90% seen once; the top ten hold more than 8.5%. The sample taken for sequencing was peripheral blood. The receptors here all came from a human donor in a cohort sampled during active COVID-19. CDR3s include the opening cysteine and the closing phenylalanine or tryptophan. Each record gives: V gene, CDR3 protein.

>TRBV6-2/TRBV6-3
CASSYGWAGGPETQYF
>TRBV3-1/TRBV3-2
CASSQPGAGTEAFF
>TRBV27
CASSLMTGAEQYF
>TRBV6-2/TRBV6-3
CASSYFGKNTEAFF
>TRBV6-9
CASSYSRNTGELFF
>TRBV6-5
CASSYSRQGDNQPQHF
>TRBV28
CASRPTGGISGNTIYF
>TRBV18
CASSPGQGNQPQHF
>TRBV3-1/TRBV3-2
CASSPRTSVAKNIQYF
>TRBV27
CASRATLGLDSYEQYF
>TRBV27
CASRPLRGSGYF
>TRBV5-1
CASSLTAQGNEKLFF
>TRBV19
CASSISGTGGPDGYTF
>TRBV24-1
CATSDNRHRQETQYF
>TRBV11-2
CASRPGRFSTDTQYF
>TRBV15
CATSISPSGTRETQYF
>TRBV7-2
CASSIRTSNTGELFF
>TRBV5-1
CASSFGDALYEQYF
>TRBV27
CASSLDSPHETQYF
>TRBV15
CATSRDRGSGFSGANVLTF
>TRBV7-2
CFSRMTGNTGELFF
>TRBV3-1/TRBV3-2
CASSQDHPRMSSYNSPLHF
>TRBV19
CASSISGGMSYNEQFF
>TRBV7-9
CASTGVTSGTDTQYF
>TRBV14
CASSQAAGGRSLHF
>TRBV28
CASSSGGHILAPLHF
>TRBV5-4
CASSGGLVTETQYF
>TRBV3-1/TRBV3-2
CASSQGSGNTEAFF
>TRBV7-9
CASSSNSWSSYEQYF
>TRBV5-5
CATHDRGRETQYF
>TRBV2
CASSGSSYNEQFF
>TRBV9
CASRPDSLYNSPLHF
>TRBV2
CASSEWDSSSYNEQFF
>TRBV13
CASSSAGTSGDTYEQYF
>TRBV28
CASIPQLGIGTQYF
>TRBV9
CASSVDRGAGETQYF
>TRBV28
CASSLGTGGHSPLHF
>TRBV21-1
CASNPTGLAGDEGSEQYF
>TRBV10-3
CAISVGQESADTQYF
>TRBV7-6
CASSSRLAGGAEQYF
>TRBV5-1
CASSLPGTGATGELFF
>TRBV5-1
CASSSHPTGAGANVLTF
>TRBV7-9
CASSLTDSRNGYTF
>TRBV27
CASSSLAGAFSYNEQFF
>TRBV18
CASSRQQNQPQHF
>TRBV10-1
CASSDWREDRNEQFF
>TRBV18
CASSPLQDTEAFF
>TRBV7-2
CASSLQQGMNTEAFF
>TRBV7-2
CASSLRLAGGDEQYF
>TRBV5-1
CASSPPGQGFHEQYF
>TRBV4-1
CASSPIAGGGYEQYF
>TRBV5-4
CASSSGGGDPSTDTQYF
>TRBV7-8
CASSSGTAVGATNEKLFF
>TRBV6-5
CASVAGTLHF
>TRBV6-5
CASSYSGQEAEKLFF
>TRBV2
CASSETGLAYEQYF
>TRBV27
CASSLTGRDSPLHF